This TCR beta chain was obtained from a study of control samples from healthy donors and cancer patients. Trimming left V 3 bases short and J 5 bases short, with 7 bases between. This CDR3 is 12 amino acids long. CDR1 is KGHSH, CDR2 LQKENI, per germline. The table came from immunoSEQ multiplex PCR; TCRdb's copy has only in-frame clones and leaves some out. Here the sample spans 70,000 to 90,000 clones, around nine tenths being singletons. The sample comprised PBMCs. This sequence joins TRBV18 and TRBJ1-1; a possible D gene is TRBD1 (5 bases). The clonotype originates from a woman aged 55-70 years with head and neck cancer. The CDR3 here is CASSPTETEAFF. In DNA, the CDR3 is TGTGCCAGCTCACCGACAGAAACTGAAGCTTTCTTT.